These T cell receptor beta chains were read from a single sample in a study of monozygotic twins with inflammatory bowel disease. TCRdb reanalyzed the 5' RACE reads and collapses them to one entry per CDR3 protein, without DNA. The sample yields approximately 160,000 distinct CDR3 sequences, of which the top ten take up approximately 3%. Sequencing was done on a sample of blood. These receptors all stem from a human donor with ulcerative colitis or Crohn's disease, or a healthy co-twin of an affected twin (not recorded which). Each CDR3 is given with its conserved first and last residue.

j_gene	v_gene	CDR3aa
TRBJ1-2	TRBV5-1	CASSLNAAYGYTF
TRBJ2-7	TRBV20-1	CSASTSGLSYEQYF
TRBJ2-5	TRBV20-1	CSAVRTGRQETQYF
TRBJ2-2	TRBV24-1	CATSDLLPTGTGELFF
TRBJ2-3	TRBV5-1	CSSRGTRATDTQYF
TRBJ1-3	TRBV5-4	CASSFGGDPLSGNTIYF
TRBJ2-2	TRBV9	CASSVHSGNTGELFF
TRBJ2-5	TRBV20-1	CSASQQGETQYF
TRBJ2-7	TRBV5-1	CASSLDSGGSYEQYF
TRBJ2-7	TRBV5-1	CDSSPTRMASYEQYF
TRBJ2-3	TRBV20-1	CSASWGLAVPTQYF
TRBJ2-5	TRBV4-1	CASSQDTQQETQYF
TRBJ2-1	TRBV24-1	CATSDPGTGEGNEQFF
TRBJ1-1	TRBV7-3	CASSGGGSNTEAFF
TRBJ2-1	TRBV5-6	CASSLVLPMRNEQFF
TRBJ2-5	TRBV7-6	CASSVTFPEQQETQYF
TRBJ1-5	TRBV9	CASSLQGAINQPQHF
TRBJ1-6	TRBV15	CATSRDVAGLVHLHF
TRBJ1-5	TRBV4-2	CASSPIQGNQPQHF
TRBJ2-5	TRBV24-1	CATSDSSAGGLETQYF
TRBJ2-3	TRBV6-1	CASKRTGDFTDTQYF
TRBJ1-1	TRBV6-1	CASSRGTEIMVAEAFF
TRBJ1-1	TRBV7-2	CASSLEPRQNTEAFF
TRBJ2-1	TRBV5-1	CASSLSRASSYNEQFF
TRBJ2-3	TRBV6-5	CASRQMGADTQYF
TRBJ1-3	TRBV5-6	CASSQRTGHSGNTIYF
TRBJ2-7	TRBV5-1	CASSMTGGDLYEQYF
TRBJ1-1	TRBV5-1	CASSGVVGNTEAFF
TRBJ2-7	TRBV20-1	CSARDYGGRAAEQYF
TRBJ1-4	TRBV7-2	CASSLLGTGVFEKLFF